The clone carrying this TCR beta chain was counted a single time. The sample originates from a study of blood T cell repertoires in COVID-19. Profiled with immunoSEQ multiplex PCR; TCRdb holds only in-frame clones, not every one. The table includes roughly 360,000 clones, over 65% detected once. The V end lost 5 bases, the J end lost 7 bases, and 10 bases lay between the germline ends. The length of the CDR3 is 12 residues. Sequencing used peripheral blood. The rearrangement joins TRBV5-3 to TRBJ2-1, with D uncertain. TRBV5-3 is recorded as an ORF, its role being uncertain. The TCR sequence derives from a human donor with acute or convalescent COVID-19. The donor label of this sample is uncertain. Here the CDR3 DNA reads TGTGCCAGAAGACCCCTTCGGAATGAGCAGTTCTTC. Its protein is CARRPLRNEQFF.